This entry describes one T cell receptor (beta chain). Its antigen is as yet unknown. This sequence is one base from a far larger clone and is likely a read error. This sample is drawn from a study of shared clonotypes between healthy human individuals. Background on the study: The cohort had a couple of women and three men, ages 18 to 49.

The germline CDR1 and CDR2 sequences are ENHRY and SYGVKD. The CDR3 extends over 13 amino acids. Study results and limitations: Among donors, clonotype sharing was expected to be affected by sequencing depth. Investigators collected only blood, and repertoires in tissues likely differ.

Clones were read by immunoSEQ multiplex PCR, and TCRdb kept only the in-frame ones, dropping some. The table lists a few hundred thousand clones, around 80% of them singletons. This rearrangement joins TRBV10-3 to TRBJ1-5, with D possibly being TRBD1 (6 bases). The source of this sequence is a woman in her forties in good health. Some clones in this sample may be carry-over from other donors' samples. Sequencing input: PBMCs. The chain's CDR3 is CAISRDNNQTQHF. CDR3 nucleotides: TGTGCCATCAGCCGGGACAACAATCAGACCCAGCATTTT.